This T cell receptor beta chain was recorded in a study of blood T cell repertoires in COVID-19. Germline V CDR1 and CDR2: SGHNT, YYREEE (reference sequence). The CDR3 spans 13 residues. V lost 0 bases to trimming and J lost 1 base, with 5 bases between them. Sequenced by immunoSEQ multiplex PCR; TCRdb stores in-frame clones only, minus some. The data hold 130,000 to 150,000 clones, with about four fifths observed a single time. Ages ranged from roughly 18 to 100 years, with residence in about 24 US areas. Before they entered the study, exposed participants had met a COVID-19 case within 2 weeks. V usage is TRBV5-4 and J usage is TRBJ2-7; D is undetermined. Sample: PBMCs or T cells enriched from blood (not recorded which). The clonotype originates from a woman in her 50s who had been exposed to COVID-19. CDR3 in DNA: TGTGCCAGCAGCTTGGCACAGTCCTACGAGCAGTACTTC. This encodes CASSLAQSYEQYF.